One and the same sample provided the 10 T cell receptor beta chains below, sequenced in a study of T-cell reconstitution after alpha-beta-depleted transplantation in children (dated by TCRdb to the mid-2010s). The treatment or condition tag for this specimen amounts to: allogeneic hematopoietic cell transplantation with graft depleted of TCRalphabeta T cells and CD19 B cells. Libraries were built with PCR. Sequencing instrument: Illumina HiSeq 2500. TCR library preparation used molecular barcoding, with unique molecular identifiers applied to normalize quantification of the TCRbeta repertoire. TCRdb reprocessed the public reads (quality trimming at Q25 with fastp, clone calling with MiXCR) and kept in-frame beta chains. Rows are unified per CDR3 protein, each entry keeping the most common DNA and genes. For this sample there are 450,000 to 550,000 distinct CDR3 sequences; about 10% appear just once. The ten most abundant clones make up around 15% of the sample.

The sequencing used PBMCs, mostly from graft donor cells, collected 180 days after TCRalphabeta/CD19-depleted stem cell transplant. The receptors were gathered from a female patient between 2 and 15 years old who had a stem cell transplant for aplastic anemia, so the T cells may come from the graft donor.

This clonotype was detected many times. The gene calls are TRBV5-1 and TRBJ2-1, with TRBD2 matching over 7 bases. The CDR3 has 14 residues. CDR1 SGHRS and CDR2 YFSETQ come from the germline V gene. V lost 3 bases and J lost 8; bases outside the gene matches: 8. This CDR3 reads CASSYEAGVHEQFF. CDR3 bases: TGCGCCAGCAGCTACGAGGCGGGAGTCCATGAGCAGTTCTTC.

This clonotype occurred a few times. V usage is TRBV20-1 and J usage is TRBJ2-2, with D possibly called TRBD1 or TRBD2 (5 bases each). This CDR3 is built from 15 residues. The germline gives CDR1 DFQATT, CDR2 SNEGSKA (reference sequence). Trimming removed 6 bases at V and 4 bases at J, with 18 bases between. The CDR3 reads CSADLLYGTTGELFF. The CDR3 DNA reads TGCAGTGCCGACCTTCTCTATGGGACCACCGGGGAGCTGTTTTTT.

This clonotype occurred a few times. A junction boundary mismatches the germline segment, possibly from a read error. This chain links TRBV7-2 with TRBJ1-5; D is unresolved. Germline CDR1 and CDR2: SGHTA and FQGNSA. CDR3 length: 14 amino acids. CDR3 sequence (DNA): TGTGCCAGCACCTTAAACTCGGGAAATCAGCCCCAGCATTTT. Its protein is CASTLNSGNQPQHF.

This clonotype was seen ten or more times. This sequence joins TRBV3-1 and TRBJ1-1; D unresolved. V was clipped by 1 base and J by 2 bases, with 8 bases between them. In germline, CDR1 is LGHDT, CDR2 YNNKEL (reference sequence). The CDR3 is 14 amino acids. Here the CDR3 reads CASSQVEGNTEAFF. The CDR3 nucleotides are TGTGCCAGCAGCCAAGTTGAGGGTAACACTGAAGCTTTCTTT.

This clonotype has a handful of counts. This rearrangement joins TRBV5-4 to TRBJ2-3, with D uncertain. The CDR3 runs to 13 residues. The V and J ends lost 3 bases and 3 bases respectively, with 8 bases between them. Looked up from germline, CDR1 is SGHNT and CDR2 is YYREEE (reference sequence). CDR3 bases: TGTGCCAGCAGCTCCCCGACGACAGATACGCAGTATTTT. Translation gives CASSSPTTDTQYF. Using reference TRBV5-4 and TRBJ2-3 for the parts outside the CDR3, the full variable domain is ETGVTQSPTHLIKTRGQQVTLRCSSQSGHNTVSWYQQALGQGPQFIFQYYREEENGRGNFPPRFSGLQFPNYSSELNVNALELDDSALYLCASSSPTTDTQYFGPGTRLTVL.

This clonotype was found many times. The chain's CDR3 is CASSPGLGGNQPQHF. The CDR3 DNA is TGTGCCAGCTCACCAGGTCTGGGTGGCAATCAGCCCCAGCATTTT. This rearrangement joins TRBV18 to TRBJ1-5, with D unresolved. V lost 2 bases, J lost 2 bases, and 10 bases lay in between. The CDR3 spans 15 residues. Germline V gene data show CDR1 as KGHSH and CDR2 as LQKENI.

This clonotype was observed a few times. This sequence joins TRBV4-1 and TRBJ1-2; D gene unclear. The CDR3 is 12 amino acids. Germline CDR1 reads MGHRA; CDR2 reads YSYEKL. Trimming shortened V by 0 bases and J by 4 bases, and 3 bases separated the two germline ends. Here the CDR3 DNA reads TGCGCCAGCAGCCAAGAAGGCTATGGCTACACCTTC. This sequence encodes CASSQEGYGYTF.

This clonotype has only a few counts. The V and J genes are TRBV18 and TRBJ1-1; TRBD1 might be the D (5 bases). V lost 6 bases, J lost 1 base, and 9 bases lay in between. Germline values: CDR1 KGHSH, CDR2 LQKENI. There are 13 residues in the CDR3. The CDR3 sequence: CASSDRTNTEAFF. For the CDR3, the DNA is TGTGCCAGCTCCGACAGAACGAACACTGAAGCTTTCTTT.

The chain recombines TRBV6-5 with TRBJ2-7, with a weak D call TRBD2 (6 bases). Trimming removed 4 bases at V and 5 bases at J, with 15 bases between. This CDR3 comprises 14 residues. Germline V lookup: CDR1 MNHEY, CDR2 SVGAGI. The chain's CDR3 is CASSLAPEGNEQYF. CDR3 DNA sequence: TGTGCCAGCAGTTTGGCCCCGGAGGGCAACGAGCAGTACTTC.

This clonotype occurred a few times. J is TRBJ2-5 and V is TRBV12-3 or TRBV12-4; 11 nucleotides line up with TRBD2. This CDR3 region has 16 residues. Trimming removed 2 bases from V and 7 bases from J; junction bases left unmatched: 9. The CDR3 sequence: CASSLSLSSGGRTQYF. The CDR3, as DNA: TGTGCCAGCAGTTTATCGTTGTCTAGCGGGGGGAGGACCCAGTACTTC.